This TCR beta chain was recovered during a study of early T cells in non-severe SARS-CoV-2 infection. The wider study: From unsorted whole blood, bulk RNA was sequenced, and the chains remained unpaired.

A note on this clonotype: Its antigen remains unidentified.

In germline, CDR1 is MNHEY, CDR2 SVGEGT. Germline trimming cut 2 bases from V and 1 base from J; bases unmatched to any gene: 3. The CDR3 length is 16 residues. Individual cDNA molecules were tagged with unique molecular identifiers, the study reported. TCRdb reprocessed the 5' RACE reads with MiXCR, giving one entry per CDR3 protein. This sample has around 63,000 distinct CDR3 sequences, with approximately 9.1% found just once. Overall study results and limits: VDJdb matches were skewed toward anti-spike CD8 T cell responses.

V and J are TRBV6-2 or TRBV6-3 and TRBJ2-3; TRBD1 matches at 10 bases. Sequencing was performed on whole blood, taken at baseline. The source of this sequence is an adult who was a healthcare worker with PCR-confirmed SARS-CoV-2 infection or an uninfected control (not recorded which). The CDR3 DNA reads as TGTGCCAGCAGTTACGACAGGGGGCATCGCACAGATACGCAGTATTTT. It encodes CASSYDRGHRTDTQYF.